This T cell receptor (beta chain) was captured in a study of OX40 agonist ivuxolimab in advanced cancers. Measured with immunoSEQ multiplex PCR; TCRdb has only the in-frame clones, and not every one. The sample yields 92,000 or so clones, under 90% seen once. Whole-study findings and limits: Antigen specificity was not determined for the expanded peripheral T cells.

Turning to this clone: Its antigen is unknown.

The sequencing used CD4+ or CD8+ T cells sorted from blood, collected in a trial of the OX40 agonist ivuxolimab. The TCR sequence derives from an adult with an advanced solid tumor such as melanoma, head and neck, liver or kidney cancer.

The CDR3 spells CARSLALFYEQYF. Here the CDR3 DNA reads TGTGCCAGAAGCTTAGCCCTCTTCTACGAGCAGTACTTC. The gene calls are TRBV7-5 and TRBJ2-7; TRBD2 is taken as the D call from the table, unchecked against the DNA. TRBV7-5 is deemed a pseudogene. The CDR3 sequence is 13 residues long.